This T cell receptor (beta chain) was identified during a study of monozygotic twins with inflammatory bowel disease. Study results and caveats: Researchers report that IBD patients shared fewer clonotypes with others than healthy twins, especially amid disease activity.

This CDR3 comprises 14 residues. The V gene's germline CDR1 is SGHAT and CDR2 FQNNGV. Both the TCRalpha cDNA and the TCRbeta cDNA were taken through two nested PCRs, lasting approximately 16 and 9 cycles. TCRdb re-called the 5' RACE reads; every CDR3 protein appears as one record, without DNA. This table lists just over 300,000 distinct CDR3 sequences. To note about this clonotype: What it binds is not known.

The chain employs TRBV11-2 and TRBJ1-6; TCRdb's assignment of TRBD1 cannot be checked, as there is no DNA. The source is a human donor with ulcerative colitis or Crohn's disease, or a healthy co-twin of an affected twin (not recorded which). The sequencing input was blood. CDR3 region: CASSSRIGQETLHF.